This T cell receptor beta chain was documented in a study of regulatory T cells in long-lasting Graves disease. Time point specified: newly diagnosed GD, antithyroid drugs for less than 3 months. The TCR library was made from RNA that had been extracted from PBMCs in TRIzol. This CDR3 has 12 residues. Between the trimmed V and J ends, which lost 8 bases and 2 bases, there was a span of 7 bases. Germline V gene lookup returns CDR1 SGHDN and CDR2 FVKESK. General study points: Accuracy may have suffered from the small sample size.

Turning to this clonotype: Antigen: not known. This may arise from a read error, as a much more abundant clone is one base away.

Arm-PCR of CDR3 regions with iRepertoire HTBI primers generated TCR beta libraries. Study processing details: The identification of approximately 62 TRBV and approximately 13 TRBJ segments was made across samples. Via MiXCR, TCRdb re-called the multiplex PCR reads, giving one row per CDR3 protein. These V and J calls derive from TCRdb rather than the authors' analysis. The repertoire holds around 400,000 distinct CDR3 sequences, with around 15% as singletons. Material: peripheral blood mononuclear cells (PBMCs), obtained at new diagnosis, from a patient treated with antithyroid drugs. The receptor was isolated from a female donor with Graves disease. The V and J genes are TRBV14 and TRBJ1-5; no reliable D call. CDR3 loop: CASSGGNQPQHF. For the CDR3, the DNA is TGTGCCAGCTCAGGAGGCAATCAGCCCCAGCATTTT.